This T cell receptor beta chain stems from a study of blood T cell repertoires in COVID-19. Study-wide background: COVID-19 samples, acute and convalescent, were from the United States, Italy and Spain. Sample material is recorded as cDNA or gDNA derived from T cells, B-cell-depleted T cells, or PBMCs.

Germline V CDR1 and CDR2: MDHEN, SYDVKM. The CDR3 loop spans 16 amino acids. V dropped 4 bases and J dropped 0 bases, with 13 bases sitting between them. TCRdb's table, derived via immunoSEQ multiplex PCR, lists solely in-frame clones and lacks some. The sample has roughly 280,000 clones; 70% to 90% are singletons. The source of this sequence is a woman in her 30s with acute COVID-19. The chain uses TRBV28 and TRBJ1-5; no firm D call. What was sequenced was PBMCs or T cells enriched from blood (not recorded which). Here the CDR3 DNA reads TGTGCCAGCAGTTCCGCTTCAAGCAATAGCAATCAGCCCCAGCATTTT. Its protein product is CASSSASSNSNQPQHF.